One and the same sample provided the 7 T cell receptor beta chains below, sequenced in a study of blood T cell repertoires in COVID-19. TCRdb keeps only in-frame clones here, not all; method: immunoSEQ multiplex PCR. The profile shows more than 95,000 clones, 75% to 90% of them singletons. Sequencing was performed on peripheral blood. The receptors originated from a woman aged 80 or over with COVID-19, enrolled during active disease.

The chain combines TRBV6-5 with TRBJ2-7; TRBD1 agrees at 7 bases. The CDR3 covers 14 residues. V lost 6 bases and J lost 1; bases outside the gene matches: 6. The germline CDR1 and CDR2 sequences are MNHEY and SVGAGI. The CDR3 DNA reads TGTGCCAGCAGGGTACCGGGACAGTCCTACGAGCAGTACTTC. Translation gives CASRVPGQSYEQYF.

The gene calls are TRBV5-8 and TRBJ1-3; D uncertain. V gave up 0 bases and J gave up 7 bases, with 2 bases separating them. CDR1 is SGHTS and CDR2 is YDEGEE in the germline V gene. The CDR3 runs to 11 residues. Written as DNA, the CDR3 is TGTGCCAGCAGCTTGGCTAACACCATATATTTT. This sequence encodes CASSLANTIYF. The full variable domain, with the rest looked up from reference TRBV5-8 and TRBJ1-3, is EAGVTQSPTHLIKTRGQQATLRCSPISGHTSVYWYQQALGLGLQFLLWYDEGEERNRGNFPPRFSGRQFPNYSSELNVNALELEDSALYLCASSLANTIYFGEGSWLTVV.

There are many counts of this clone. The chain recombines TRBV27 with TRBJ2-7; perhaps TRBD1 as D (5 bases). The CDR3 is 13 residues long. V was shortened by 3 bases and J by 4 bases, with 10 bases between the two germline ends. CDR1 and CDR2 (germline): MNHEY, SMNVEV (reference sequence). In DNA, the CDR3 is TGTGCCAGCAGTTTGGGCAGGGATTACGAGCAGTACTTC. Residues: CASSLGRDYEQYF.

The CDR3 loop is CASSISPTGELFF. CDR3 DNA: TGTGCCAGTAGTATTAGCCCAACCGGGGAGCTGTTTTTT. This chain joins TRBV19 and TRBJ2-2; D is uncertain. The CDR3 totals 13 residues. Between the trimmed V and J ends, which lost 3 bases and 5 bases, there was a span of 7 bases. CDR1 is LNHDA, CDR2 SQIVND, per germline (reference sequence).

Here the CDR3 reads CASGLESGGPTDTQYF. The CDR3 region has the DNA TGTGCTAGTGGTTTAGAAAGCGGGGGCCCCACAGATACGCAGTATTTT. This chain links TRBV12-5 with TRBJ2-3; 8 bases fit TRBD2. Trimming removed 3 bases from V and 2 bases from J; junction bases left unmatched: 7. The CDR3 runs to 16 residues. CDR1 and CDR2 from the germline V gene are LGHNT and FRNRAP.

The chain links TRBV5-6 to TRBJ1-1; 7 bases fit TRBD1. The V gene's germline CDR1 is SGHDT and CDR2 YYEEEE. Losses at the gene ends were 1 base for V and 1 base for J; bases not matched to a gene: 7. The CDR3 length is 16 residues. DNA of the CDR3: TGTGCCAGCAGCTTGAATTCGGGACAGCAGAACACTGAAGCTTTCTTT. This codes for CASSLNSGQQNTEAFF.

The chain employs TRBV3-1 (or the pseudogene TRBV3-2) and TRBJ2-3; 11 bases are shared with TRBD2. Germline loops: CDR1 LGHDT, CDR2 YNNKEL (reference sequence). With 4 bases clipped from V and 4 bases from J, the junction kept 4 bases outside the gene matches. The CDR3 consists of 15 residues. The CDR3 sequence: CASSPTSGTADTQYF. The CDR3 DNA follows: TGTGCCAGCAGCCCGACTAGCGGGACCGCAGATACGCAGTATTTT.